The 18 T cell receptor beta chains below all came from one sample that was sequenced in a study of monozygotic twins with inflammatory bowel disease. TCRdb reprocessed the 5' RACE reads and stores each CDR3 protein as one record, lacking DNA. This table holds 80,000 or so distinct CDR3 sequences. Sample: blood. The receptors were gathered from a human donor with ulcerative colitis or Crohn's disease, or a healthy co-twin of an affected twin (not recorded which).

This CDR3 is CASSFMGNTGELFF. V and J are TRBV27 and TRBJ2-2. The CDR3 has 14 amino acids. The germline gives CDR1 MNHEY, CDR2 SMNVEV (reference sequence).

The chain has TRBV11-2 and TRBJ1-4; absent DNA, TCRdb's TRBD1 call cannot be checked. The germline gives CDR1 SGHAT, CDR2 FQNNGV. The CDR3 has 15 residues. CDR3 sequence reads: CASSLEWGAREKLFF.

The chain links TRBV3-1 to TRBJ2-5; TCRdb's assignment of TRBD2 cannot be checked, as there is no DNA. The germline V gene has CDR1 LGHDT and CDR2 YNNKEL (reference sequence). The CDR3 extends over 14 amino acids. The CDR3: CASSHGTSGETQYF.

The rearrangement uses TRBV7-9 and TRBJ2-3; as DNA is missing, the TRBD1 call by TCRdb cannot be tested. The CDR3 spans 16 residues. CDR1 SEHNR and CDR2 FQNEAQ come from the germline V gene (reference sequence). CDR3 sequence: CASSPRDGTSTDTQYF.

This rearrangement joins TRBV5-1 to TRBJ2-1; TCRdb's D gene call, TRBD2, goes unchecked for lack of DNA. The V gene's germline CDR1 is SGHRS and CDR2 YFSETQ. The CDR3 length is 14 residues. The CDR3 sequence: CASSLDGGVGEQFF.

CDR3 region: CASSLVAGVLGSPLHF. This chain connects TRBV7-8 to TRBJ1-6; no DNA is available, so the TRBD1 call from TCRdb remains unchecked. The CDR3 covers 16 residues. CDR1 SGHVS and CDR2 FQNEAQ come from the germline V gene.

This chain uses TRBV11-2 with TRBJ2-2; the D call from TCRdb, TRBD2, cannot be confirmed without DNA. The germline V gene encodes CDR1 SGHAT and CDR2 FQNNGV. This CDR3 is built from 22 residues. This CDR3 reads CASSSRLPSGLAGLVNTGELFF.

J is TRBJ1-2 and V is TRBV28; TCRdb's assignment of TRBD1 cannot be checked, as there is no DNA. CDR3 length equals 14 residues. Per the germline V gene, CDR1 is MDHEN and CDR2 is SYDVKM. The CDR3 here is CASSLLGGRDGYTF.

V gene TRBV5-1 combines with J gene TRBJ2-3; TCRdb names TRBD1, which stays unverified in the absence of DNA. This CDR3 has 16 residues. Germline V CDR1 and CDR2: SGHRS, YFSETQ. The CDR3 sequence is CASSLVRGLGTDTQYF.

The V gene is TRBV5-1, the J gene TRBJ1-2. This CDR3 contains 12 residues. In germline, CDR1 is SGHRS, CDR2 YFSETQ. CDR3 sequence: CATRWAMVGYTF.

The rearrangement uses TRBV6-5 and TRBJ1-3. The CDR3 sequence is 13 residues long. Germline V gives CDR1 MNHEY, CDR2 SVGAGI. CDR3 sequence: CASKPGSGNTIYF.

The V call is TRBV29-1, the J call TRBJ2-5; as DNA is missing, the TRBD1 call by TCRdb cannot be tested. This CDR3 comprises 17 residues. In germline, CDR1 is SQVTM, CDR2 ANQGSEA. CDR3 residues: CSVEERGTGSPQETQYF.

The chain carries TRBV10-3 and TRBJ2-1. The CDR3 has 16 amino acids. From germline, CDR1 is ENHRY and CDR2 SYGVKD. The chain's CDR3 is CAISESAGSSYNEQFF.

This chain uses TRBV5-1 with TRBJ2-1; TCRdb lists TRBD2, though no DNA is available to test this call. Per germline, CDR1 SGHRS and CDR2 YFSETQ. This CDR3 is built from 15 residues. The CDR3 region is CASSALAGSYNEQFF.

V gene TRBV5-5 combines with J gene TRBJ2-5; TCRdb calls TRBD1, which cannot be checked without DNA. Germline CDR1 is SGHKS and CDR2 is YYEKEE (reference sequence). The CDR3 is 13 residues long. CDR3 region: CASSGTGSETQYF.

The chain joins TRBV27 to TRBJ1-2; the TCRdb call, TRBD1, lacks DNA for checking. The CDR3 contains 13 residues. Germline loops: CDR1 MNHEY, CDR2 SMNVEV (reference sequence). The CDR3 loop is CASSKGAAYGYTF.

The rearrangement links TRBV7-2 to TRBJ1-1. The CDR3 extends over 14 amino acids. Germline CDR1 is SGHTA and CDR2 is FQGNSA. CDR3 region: CASRPGLTNTEAFF.

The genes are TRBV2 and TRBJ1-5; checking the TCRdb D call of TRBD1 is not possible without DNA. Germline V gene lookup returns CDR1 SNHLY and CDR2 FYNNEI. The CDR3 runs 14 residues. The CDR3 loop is CASMQEGSNQPQHF. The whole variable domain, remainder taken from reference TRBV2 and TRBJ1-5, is EPEVTQTPSHQVTQMGQEVILRCVPISNHLYFYWYRQILGQKVEFLVSFYNNEISEKSEIFDDQFSVERPDGSNFTLKIRSTKLEDSAMYFCASMQEGSNQPQHFGDGTRLSIL.